This is a list of T cell receptor beta chains from one sample in a study of beta chain features in type 1 diabetes. This table comes from immunoSEQ multiplex PCR, and its TCRdb copy is limited to in-frame clones, with some not included. The profile shows over 65,000 clones, under 35% of them singletons. Sequences were obtained from stem cell memory CD4+ T cells from blood. The receptors here all came from a woman aged 18-30 years in good health. CDR3s include the opening cysteine and the closing phenylalanine or tryptophan. Where a row states a size, it is once, few, many or the class of an expanded clone; other rows omit it.

j_call | clone_size | v_call | cdr3_aa
TRBJ2-1 | . | TRBV2 | CASSEQQAEQFF
TRBJ2-7 | few | TRBV10-3 | CAISVGGTSYEQYF
TRBJ2-7 | few | TRBV12-5 | CASGPRSYEQYF
TRBJ2-5 | . | TRBV10-1 | CASSASGSIETQYF
TRBJ2-3 | . | TRBV7-2 | CASSSGQGTGGDTQYF
TRBJ1-2 | . | TRBV29-1 | CSVEGNTKGGYTF
TRBJ1-5 | . | TRBV5-1 | CASSLRSGDQPQHF
TRBJ1-4 | . | TRBV18 | CASSPQGGTTNEKLFF
TRBJ2-5 | few | TRBV30 | CAWSEGTEETQYF
TRBJ2-5 | . | TRBV5-4 | CASSLPYQGQETQYF
TRBJ2-1 | . | TRBV5-1 | CASSSFSGTSNEQFF
TRBJ1-2 | . | TRBV4-3 | CASSQDGSPRYGYTF
TRBJ2-7 | . | TRBV7-2 | CASKLAGTSIYEQYF
TRBJ2-1 | . | TRBV30 | CAWSAGLSGRAEEQFF
TRBJ1-2 | few | TRBV7-2 | CASSPGGGDSYTF
TRBJ1-1 | . | TRBV7-9 | CASSLGVGGTEAFF
TRBJ1-2 | . | TRBV30 | CALSHPRDRIFSNYGYTF
TRBJ1-2 | . | TRBV2 | CASRTDRAGYTF
TRBJ2-7 | . | TRBV5-5 | CASSLGPNYEQYF
TRBJ1-2 | few | TRBV7-2 | CASSSSGTGYGYTF
TRBJ1-1 | . | TRBV11-1 | CASSPGSGRMNTEAFF
TRBJ2-1 | . | TRBV30 | CAWSLSIDEQFF
TRBJ2-1 | . | TRBV30 | CAWSYSGRTNNEQFF